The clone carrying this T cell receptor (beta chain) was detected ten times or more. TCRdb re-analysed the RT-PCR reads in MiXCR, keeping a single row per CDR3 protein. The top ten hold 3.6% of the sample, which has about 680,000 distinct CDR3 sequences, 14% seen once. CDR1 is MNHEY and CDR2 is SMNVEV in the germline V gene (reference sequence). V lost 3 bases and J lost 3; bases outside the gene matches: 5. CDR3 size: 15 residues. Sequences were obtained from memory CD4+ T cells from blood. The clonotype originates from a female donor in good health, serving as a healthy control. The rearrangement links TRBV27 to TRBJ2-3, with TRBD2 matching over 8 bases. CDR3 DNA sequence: TGTGCCAGCAGTTTCTACAGCGGGAGAACAGATACGCAGTATTTT. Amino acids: CASSFYSGRTDTQYF.